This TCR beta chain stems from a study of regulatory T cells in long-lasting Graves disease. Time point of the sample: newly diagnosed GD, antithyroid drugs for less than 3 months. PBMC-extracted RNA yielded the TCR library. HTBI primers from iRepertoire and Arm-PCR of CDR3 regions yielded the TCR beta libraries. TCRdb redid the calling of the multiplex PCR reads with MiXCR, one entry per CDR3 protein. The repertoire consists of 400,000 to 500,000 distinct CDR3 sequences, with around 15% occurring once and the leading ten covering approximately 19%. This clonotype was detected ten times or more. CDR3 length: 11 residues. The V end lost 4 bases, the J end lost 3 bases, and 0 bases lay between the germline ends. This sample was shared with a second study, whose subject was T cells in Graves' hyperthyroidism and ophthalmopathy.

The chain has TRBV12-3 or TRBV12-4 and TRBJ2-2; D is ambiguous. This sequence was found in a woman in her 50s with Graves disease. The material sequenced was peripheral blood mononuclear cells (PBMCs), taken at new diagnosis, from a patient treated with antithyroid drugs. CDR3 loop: CASSYTGELFF. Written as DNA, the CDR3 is TGTGCCAGCAGTTACACCGGGGAGCTGTTTTTT.